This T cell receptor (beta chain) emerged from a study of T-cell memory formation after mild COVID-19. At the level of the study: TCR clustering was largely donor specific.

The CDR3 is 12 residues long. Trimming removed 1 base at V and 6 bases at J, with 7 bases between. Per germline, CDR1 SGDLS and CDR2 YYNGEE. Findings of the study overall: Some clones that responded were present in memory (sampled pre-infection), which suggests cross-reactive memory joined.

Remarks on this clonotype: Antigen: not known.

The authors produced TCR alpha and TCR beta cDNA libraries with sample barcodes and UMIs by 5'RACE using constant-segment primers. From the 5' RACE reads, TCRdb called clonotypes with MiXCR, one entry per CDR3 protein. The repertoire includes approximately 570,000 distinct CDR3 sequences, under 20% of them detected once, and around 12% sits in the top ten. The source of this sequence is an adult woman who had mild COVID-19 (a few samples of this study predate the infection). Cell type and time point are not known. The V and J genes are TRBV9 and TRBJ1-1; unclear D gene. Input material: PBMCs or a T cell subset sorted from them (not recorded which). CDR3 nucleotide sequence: TGTGCCAGCAGCGTACAAGGCGCTGAAGCTTTCTTT. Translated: CASSVQGAEAFF.